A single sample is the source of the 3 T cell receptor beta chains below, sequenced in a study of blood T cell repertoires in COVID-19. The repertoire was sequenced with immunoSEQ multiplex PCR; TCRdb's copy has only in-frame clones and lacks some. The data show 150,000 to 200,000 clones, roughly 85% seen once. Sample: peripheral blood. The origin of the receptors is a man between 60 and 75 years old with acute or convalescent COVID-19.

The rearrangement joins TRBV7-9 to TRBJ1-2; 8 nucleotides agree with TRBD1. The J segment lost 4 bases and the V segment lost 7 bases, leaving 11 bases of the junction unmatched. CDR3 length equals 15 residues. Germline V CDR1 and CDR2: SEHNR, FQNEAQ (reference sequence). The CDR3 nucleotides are TGTGCCAGCAACCCGACAGGGGTAAGGGGCTATGGCTACACCTTC. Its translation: CASNPTGVRGYGYTF.

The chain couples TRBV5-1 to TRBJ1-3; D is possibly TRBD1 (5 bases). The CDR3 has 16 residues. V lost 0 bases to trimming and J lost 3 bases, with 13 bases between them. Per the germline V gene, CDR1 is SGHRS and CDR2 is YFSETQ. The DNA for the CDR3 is TGCGCCAGCAGCTTGGGATTTCGGGGGAGTGGAAACACCATATATTTT. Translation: CASSLGFRGSGNTIYF.

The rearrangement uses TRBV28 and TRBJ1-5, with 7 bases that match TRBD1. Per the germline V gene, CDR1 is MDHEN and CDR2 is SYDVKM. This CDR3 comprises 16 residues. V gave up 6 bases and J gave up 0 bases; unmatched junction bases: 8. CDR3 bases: TGTGCCAGCAGGGGCACAGGGGCGTATAGCAATCAGCCCCAGCATTTT. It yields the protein CASRGTGAYSNQPQHF. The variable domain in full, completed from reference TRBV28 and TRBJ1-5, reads DVKVTQSSRYLVKRTGEKVFLECVQDMDHENMFWYRQDPGLGLRLIYFSYDVKMKEKGDIPEGYSVSREKKERFSLILESASTNQTSMYLCASRGTGAYSNQPQHFGDGTRLSIL.